Listed below are T cell receptor beta chains from one sample, sequenced in a study of T cell responses to AZD1222 COVID-19 vaccine. The table came from immunoSEQ multiplex PCR; TCRdb's copy has only in-frame clones and leaves some out. The repertoire consists of 100,000 to 120,000 clones, with 80% to 95% occurring once and the leading ten covering over 6.5%. The sequences come from peripheral blood, collected on day 0 of AZD1222 vaccination. All receptors derive from an adult in good health. Each CDR3 is given with its conserved first and last residue. The order of the fields is clone size, J gene, V gene, D gene, CDR3 protein, CDR3 DNA. A D gene is named only where the DNA matches it firmly. Expanded clones get a size class; other rows say once, few or many, or leave the size out.

- | TRBJ2-3 | TRBV14 | TRBD1 | CASSADPRQGESTDTQYF | TGTGCCAGCAGCGCCGACCCTCGACAGGGAGAGAGCACAGATACGCAGTATTTT
- | TRBJ1-2 | TRBV4-1 | - | CASSQEWGGWYGYTF | TGCGCCAGCAGCCAAGAATGGGGGGGATGGTATGGCTACACCTTC
- | TRBJ2-7 | TRBV18 | - | CASSPFISGTYEQYF | TGTGCCAGCTCACCCTTTATTAGCGGCACCTACGAGCAGTACTTC
- | TRBJ1-2 | TRBV13 | - | CASGVRGSYGYTF | TGTGCCAGCGGGGTGCGGGGTTCCTATGGCTACACCTTC
- | TRBJ2-7 | TRBV24-1 | - | CATSDAGDYEQYF | TGTGCCACCAGTGATGCAGGGGACTACGAGCAGTACTTC
- | TRBJ2-7 | TRBV24-1 | - | CATSDQSIRDEQYF | TGTGCCACCAGTGACCAGTCGATTCGGGACGAGCAGTACTTC
- | TRBJ2-2 | TRBV5-1 | TRBD1 | CASSLGQGPTGELFF | TGCGCCAGCAGCTTGGGACAGGGTCCCACCGGGGAGCTGTTTTTT
- | TRBJ1-5 | TRBV5-5 | TRBD1 | CASSLGGGQGRQPQHF | TGTGCCAGCAGCTTGGGGGGAGGACAGGGGCGACAGCCCCAGCATTTT
- | TRBJ1-2 | TRBV11-3 | - | CASSYDQRDYGYTF | TGTGCCAGCAGCTACGATCAACGGGACTATGGCTACACCTTC
- | TRBJ1-3 | TRBV13 | - | CASSSQLTGNTIYF | TGTGCCAGCAGCAGCCAGCTCACTGGAAACACCATATATTTT
- | TRBJ1-1 | TRBV7-8 | - | CASSSLRGLPNTEAFF | TGTGCCAGCAGCTCCTTACGTGGCCTGCCGAACACTGAAGCTTTCTTT
- | TRBJ1-1 | TRBV3-1/TRBV3-2 | - | CASSQIGYTEAFF | TGTGCCAGCAGCCAAATCGGTTACACTGAAGCTTTCTTT
once | TRBJ2-5 | TRBV28 | - | CASSSYSRGIQYF | TGTGCCAGCAGTTCCTACAGTCGGGGGATCCAGTACTTC
- | TRBJ2-7 | TRBV10-3 | - | CAISVSANYEQYF | TGTGCCATCAGTGTGTCAGCAAACTACGAGCAGTACTTC
- | TRBJ2-1 | TRBV4-1 | - | CASRDSSYNEQFF | TGCGCCAGCAGGGATAGCTCCTACAATGAGCAGTTCTTC
- | TRBJ1-6 | TRBV7-8 | - | CASSFWGPASSYNSPLHF | TGTGCCAGCAGCTTTTGGGGGCCAGCTAGCTCCTATAATTCACCCCTCCACTTT
once | TRBJ2-1 | TRBV4-1 | - | CASSRATEEGEQFF | TGCGCCAGCAGCCGAGCGACAGAGGAGGGTGAGCAGTTCTTC
- | TRBJ1-5 | TRBV6-1 | - | CASSEVPESPQHF | TGTGCCAGCAGTGAAGTCCCTGAATCGCCCCAGCATTTT
- | TRBJ2-7 | TRBV28 | TRBD1 | CASRGDRGIAYEQYF | TGTGCCAGCAGGGGGGACAGGGGGATTGCCTACGAGCAGTACTTC
few | TRBJ1-1 | TRBV20-1 | - | CSARVGGAFF | TGCAGTGCTAGGGTCGGGGGAGCTTTCTTT
once | TRBJ1-2 | TRBV6-1 | - | CASSEGGRLYGYTF | TGTGCCAGCAGTGAAGGGGGCAGGCTCTATGGCTACACCTTC
- | TRBJ2-7 | TRBV6-1 | - | CASSEDRIYEQYF | TGTGCCAGCAGTGAAGACAGGATCTACGAGCAGTACTTC
- | TRBJ1-3 | TRBV7-8 | - | CASSDLSGFSGNTIYF | TGTGCCAGCAGCGACCTTTCTGGGTTCTCTGGAAACACCATATATTTT
few | TRBJ2-1 | TRBV30 | - | CAWSVGGYNEQFF | TGTGCCTGGAGTGTAGGAGGGTACAATGAGCAGTTCTTC
- | TRBJ1-1 | TRBV12-3/TRBV12-4 | TRBD1 | CASRPTGVTEAFF | TGTGCCAGCAGGCCGACAGGGGTCACTGAAGCTTTCTTT
- | TRBJ2-3 | TRBV6-5 | - | CASLRSHSTDTQYF | TGTGCCAGCCTGAGGTCGCACAGCACAGATACGCAGTATTTT
- | TRBJ1-4 | TRBV6-5 | - | CASSPTATNEKLFF | TGTGCCAGCAGCCCGACAGCAACTAATGAAAAACTGTTTTTT
- | TRBJ1-2 | TRBV19 | - | CASTQQGYGYTF | TGTGCCAGTACCCAACAGGGCTATGGCTACACCTTC
- | TRBJ2-7 | TRBV6-5 | TRBD2 | CASSQTSDEQYF | TGTGCCAGCAGTCAGACTAGCGACGAGCAGTACTTC
- | TRBJ2-5 | TRBV2 | - | CASSEWSRETQYF | TGTGCCAGCAGTGAGTGGTCAAGGGAGACCCAGTACTTC
- | TRBJ1-1 | TRBV10-1 | - | CASSETGQEPFF | TGCGCCAGCAGTGAAACGGGACAAGAGCCTTTCTTT
- | TRBJ1-3 | TRBV7-9 | - | CASSLDTNTIYF | TGTGCCAGCAGCTTAGACACAAACACCATATATTTT
- | TRBJ2-7 | TRBV27 | - | CASSQNRDSYEQYF | TGTGCCAGCAGTCAAAACAGGGATTCCTACGAGCAGTACTTC
once | TRBJ2-1 | TRBV5-1 | - | CASSLAMAAPYNEQFF | TGCGCCAGCAGCTTGGCCATGGCTGCCCCCTACAATGAGCAGTTCTTC
- | TRBJ1-1 | TRBV5-1 | TRBD1 | CASSLVKGQGAEAFF | TGCGCCAGCAGCTTGGTCAAAGGACAGGGGGCTGAAGCTTTCTTT
- | TRBJ2-3 | TRBV6-5 | - | CASSYRVAGAADTQYF | TGTGCCAGCAGTTACCGGGTCGCAGGGGCAGCAGATACGCAGTATTTT
- | TRBJ1-2 | TRBV28 | - | CASSLRGPFGYTF | TGTGCCAGCAGTTTACGGGGGCCTTTTGGCTACACCTTC
- | TRBJ2-6 | TRBV10-1 | TRBD1 | CASRGQGCWANVLTF | TGCGCCAGCAGGGGACAGGGTTGCTGGGCCAACGTCCTGACTTTC
once | TRBJ1-2 | TRBV5-8 | TRBD1 | CASGGQGKDYGYTF | TGTGCCAGCGGTGGACAGGGAAAGGACTATGGCTACACCTTC
- | TRBJ1-1 | TRBV6-1 | - | CASSDPPHTEAFF | TGTGCCAGCAGTGACCCTCCACACACTGAAGCTTTCTTT
once | TRBJ1-1 | TRBV7-6 | - | CASSPMLQGTEAFF | TGTGCCAGCAGCCCAATGTTACAGGGCACTGAAGCTTTCTTT
- | TRBJ1-4 | TRBV11-2 | - | CASSPTINMGEKLFF | TGTGCCAGCAGCCCCACAATTAATATGGGTGAAAAACTGTTTTTT
- | TRBJ2-5 | TRBV11-2 | - | CASSLSRETQYF | TGTGCCAGCAGCTTATCTAGAGAGACCCAGTACTTC
- | TRBJ2-3 | TRBV11-2 | - | CASSLTGQVDTQYF | TGTGCCAGCAGCTTGACCGGGCAAGTGGATACGCAGTATTTT
- | TRBJ1-6 | TRBV30 | - | CAWRRGGEDSSPLHF | TGTGCCTGGAGGAGGGGCGGAGAAGATAGTTCACCCCTCCACTTT
- | TRBJ1-4 | TRBV4-1 | TRBD1 | CASSQGQGDEKLFF | TGCGCCAGCAGCCAAGGACAGGGCGATGAAAAACTGTTTTTT
- | TRBJ1-5 | TRBV19 | - | CASSYWTENQPQHF | TGTGCCAGTAGTTACTGGACAGAGAATCAGCCCCAGCATTTT
- | TRBJ1-1 | TRBV3-1/TRBV3-2 | TRBD1 | CASSPLDRAQMAFF | TGTGCCAGCAGCCCCTTGGACAGGGCCCAAATGGCTTTCTTT
- | TRBJ2-1 | TRBV7-9 | - | CASSSQYNEQFF | TGTGCCAGCAGCTCTCAATACAATGAGCAGTTCTTC